A single sample is the source of the 12 T cell receptor beta chains below, sequenced in a study of blood T cell repertoires in COVID-19. Using immunoSEQ multiplex PCR, the repertoire was profiled, and TCRdb retains in-frame clones only, with some absent. The sample has hundreds of thousands of clones; around 91% are singletons. The sequenced sample consisted of peripheral blood. These receptors all stem from a woman aged 18-29 years who had recovered from COVID-19.

Worth noting for this clone: Other DNA sequences in this sample translate to the same CDR3. The J gene is TRBJ2-1, the V gene TRBV12-3 or TRBV12-4; D uncertain. V dropped 3 bases and J dropped 3 bases, with 6 bases sitting between them. The length of the CDR3 is 13 residues. CDR3 sequence: CASSLGRYNEQFF. CDR3 bases: TGTGCCAGCAGTTTGGGCCGCTACAATGAGCAGTTCTTC.

The chain couples TRBV7-2 to TRBJ1-2, with no clear D. The CDR3 is made up of 16 amino acids. Germline CDR1 SGHTA, CDR2 FQGNSA. Trimming pared 5 bases from V and 4 bases from J, leaving 20 bases between. The CDR3 nucleotides are TGTGCCAGCAGCCCGTCCGAGGGCCCCTCCGTCTATGGCTACACCTTC. It codes for CASSPSEGPSVYGYTF.

The chain couples TRBV6-5 to TRBJ1-1; 7 bases fit TRBD1. Germline V gene lookup returns CDR1 MNHEY and CDR2 SVGAGI. V was pared by 5 bases and J by 1 base, with 4 bases of the junction left unmatched. The CDR3 spans 14 residues. The CDR3 is CASSRGGQNTEAFF. The CDR3 DNA reads TGTGCCAGCAGTAGAGGGGGCCAGAACACTGAAGCTTTCTTT.

The rearrangement uses TRBV11-2 and TRBJ2-3; perhaps TRBD1 as D (5 bases). V was clipped by 6 bases and J by 5 bases, with 9 bases between them. The germline V gene has CDR1 SGHAT and CDR2 FQNNGV. This CDR3 contains 12 residues. CDR3 residues: CASSQGVDTQYF. Here the CDR3 DNA reads TGTGCCAGCAGTCAAGGGGTAGATACGCAGTATTTT.

The V call is TRBV27, the J call TRBJ1-2; 12 nucleotides align to TRBD1. The J segment lost 4 bases and the V segment lost 6 bases, leaving 9 bases of the junction unmatched. This CDR3 contains 16 residues. CDR1 is MNHEY, CDR2 SMNVEV, per germline (reference sequence). CDR3 in amino acids: CASRPGTGGTRYGYTF. The CDR3 coding sequence is TGTGCCAGCAGGCCGGGGACAGGGGGCACCCGCTATGGCTACACCTTC.

This clone has a single count. V is TRBV6-5 and J is TRBJ1-2, with a tentative D call TRBD1 (6 bases). This CDR3 region has 12 residues. The V end lost 8 bases, the J end lost 7 bases, and 14 bases lay between the germline ends. Germline V gene sequence: CDR1 MNHEY, CDR2 SVGAGI. CDR3 protein: CASRTASGGYTF. CDR3 in DNA: TGTGCCAGCCGGACAGCCTCAGGTGGCTACACCTTC.

The chain joins TRBV28 to TRBJ2-3; 9 nucleotides agree with TRBD1. J was trimmed by 3 bases and V by 3 bases; bases with no gene match: 4. The CDR3 runs to 15 residues. Per germline, CDR1 MDHEN and CDR2 SYDVKM. CDR3 protein: CASSLSGQGTDTQYF. The CDR3 coding sequence is TGTGCCAGCAGTTTGAGCGGACAGGGGACAGATACGCAGTATTTT.

The J gene is TRBJ2-7, the V gene TRBV24-1, with a weak D call TRBD2 (7 bases). CDR1 is KGHDR, CDR2 SFDVKD, per germline. The CDR3 loop spans 13 amino acids. Between the trimmed V and J ends, which lost 1 base and 6 bases, there was a span of 9 bases. CDR3 sequence (DNA): TGTGCCACCAGTGATTTCGCGGGGGCCGAGCAGTACGTC. This encodes CATSDFAGAEQYV.

The J gene is TRBJ2-7, the V gene TRBV14; TRBD2 aligns across 9 bases. CDR1 is SGHDN and CDR2 is FVKESK in the germline V gene. The trim removed 4 bases at V and 12 bases at J, leaving 25 bases unmatched. This CDR3 spans 18 amino acids. The CDR3: CASSRIEGTHRAGGPRYV. The CDR3 nucleotides read TGTGCCAGCAGCCGTATTGAGGGTACACACAGGGCGGGAGGGCCCCGGTACGTC.

The J gene is TRBJ2-7, the V gene TRBV5-4; tentative D call: TRBD2 (5 bases). The CDR3 loop spans 13 amino acids. The ends were cut back, 0 bases at V and 6 bases at J, with 10 bases in the middle. Germline CDR1 reads SGHNT; CDR2 reads YYREEE (reference sequence). The CDR3 nucleotides are TGTGCCAGCAGCTTGGAACCTGAGGGCGAGCAGTACGTC. Amino acids: CASSLEPEGEQYV.

The chain links TRBV5-6 to TRBJ1-2, with a tentative D call TRBD1 (5 bases). The ends were cut back, 2 bases at V and 5 bases at J, with 22 bases in the middle. Germline CDR1 is SGHDT and CDR2 is YYEEEE. The CDR3 sequence is 17 residues long. The CDR3, as DNA: TGTGCCAGCAGCTTAGGTCTCCAGGGTTTTGGTGTGTATGGCTACACCTTC. It encodes CASSLGLQGFGVYGYTF.

CDR3 residues: CASFVREDNEQFF. The CDR3 DNA sequence: TGTGCCAGCTTCGTACGGGAAGACAATGAGCAGTTCTTC. V is TRBV9 and J is TRBJ2-1, with a weak D call TRBD2 (5 bases). The CDR3 spans 13 residues. V lost 7 bases to trimming and J lost 5 bases, with 13 bases between them. Germline assignment: CDR1 SGDLS and CDR2 YYNGEE.